The 5 T cell receptor beta chains given below trace back to one sample, sequenced in a study of blood T cell repertoires in COVID-19. TCRdb's copy holds only in-frame clones and misses some; the assay was immunoSEQ multiplex PCR. The sample holds 160,000 or so clones, around 90% seen once. Sequenced sample: peripheral blood. The receptors stem from a man between 60 and 75 years old with acute or convalescent COVID-19.

The rearrangement links TRBV14 to TRBJ2-2; possible D gene TRBD1, 6 bases. Germline CDR1 and CDR2: SGHDN and FVKESK. Trimming took 4 bases from V and 7 from J, leaving 16 bases between them. This CDR3 spans 15 amino acids. This chain's CDR3 is CASSLIGGYDGELFF. As DNA, the CDR3 is TGTGCCAGCAGCCTCATTGGGGGCTACGACGGGGAGCTGTTTTTT.

The chain has TRBV7-9 and TRBJ1-4, with D perhaps TRBD1 (5 bases). CDR3 length: 13 amino acids. The V end was cut by 5 bases, the J end by 8 bases, with 12 bases between. The germline V gene has CDR1 SEHNR and CDR2 FQNEAQ (reference sequence). CDR3 region: CASSTQVGEKLFF. DNA of the CDR3: TGTGCCAGCAGCACACAGGTTGGAGAAAAACTGTTTTTT. Based on the CDR3 plus reference TRBV7-9 and TRBJ1-4, the full variable domain is DTGVSQNPRHKITKRGQNVTFRCDPISEHNRLYWYRQTLGQGPEFLTYFQNEAQLEKSRLLSDRFSAERPKGSFSTLEIQRTEQGDSAMYLCASSTQVGEKLFFGSGTQLSVL.

The CDR3 sequence is CASSRNSDTEAFF. CDR3 in DNA: TGCGCCAGCAGCCGGAACAGTGACACTGAAGCTTTCTTT. The chain employs TRBV5-1 and TRBJ1-1; D gene ambiguous. Trimming removed 4 bases from V and 3 bases from J, with 10 bases in between. The CDR3 length is 13 residues. Germline V lookup: CDR1 SGHRS, CDR2 YFSETQ.

V is TRBV11-2 and J is TRBJ1-1; 7 bases map to TRBD1. J lost 7 bases, V lost 5 bases, and 10 bases had no gene match. Germline V gene sequence: CDR1 SGHAT, CDR2 FQNNGV. The CDR3 length is 14 residues. This chain's CDR3 is CASSRNGGGVEAFF. As DNA, the CDR3 is TGTGCCAGCAGCCGGAACGGAGGGGGCGTTGAAGCTTTCTTT.

The chain has TRBV5-1 and TRBJ2-3, with TRBD2 as a possible D gene (5 bases). CDR3 length: 12 residues. V lost 7 bases, J lost 3 bases, and 9 bases lay in between. Per the germline V gene, CDR1 is SGHRS and CDR2 is YFSETQ. Here the CDR3 DNA reads TGCGCCAGCTCAACGGGGACAGATACGCAGTATTTT. Its protein is CASSTGTDTQYF.